This record looks at one TCR beta chain sequence and its context. This sample is part of a study of control samples from healthy donors and cancer patients. Clones were sequenced by immunoSEQ multiplex PCR, and TCRdb holds only the in-frame ones, with some missing. Here the sample spans over 100,000 clones, approximately 89% being singletons. The CDR3 length is 17 residues. The germline CDR1 and CDR2 sequences are SGHRS and YFSETQ. Trimming removed 1 base from V and 0 bases from J; junction bases left unmatched: 9. The clonotype originates from a man aged 35 to 55 in good health. Sequencing was carried out using blood. This chain links TRBV5-1 with TRBJ2-5; 7 bases fit TRBD2. The CDR3 nucleotides are TGCGCCAGCAGCTTGCGCCCTAGCGGACTATACCAAGAGACCCAGTACTTC. Encoded protein: CASSLRPSGLYQETQYF.